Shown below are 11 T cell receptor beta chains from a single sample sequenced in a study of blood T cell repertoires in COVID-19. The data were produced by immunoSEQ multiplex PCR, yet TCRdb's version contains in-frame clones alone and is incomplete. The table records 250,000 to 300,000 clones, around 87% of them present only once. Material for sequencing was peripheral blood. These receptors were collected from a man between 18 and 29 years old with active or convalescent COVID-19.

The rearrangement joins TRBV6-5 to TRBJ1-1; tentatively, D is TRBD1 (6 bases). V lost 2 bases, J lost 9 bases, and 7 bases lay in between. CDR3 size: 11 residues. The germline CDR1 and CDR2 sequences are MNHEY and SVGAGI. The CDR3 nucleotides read TGTGCCAGCAGTTACACAGGGCAAGCTTTCTTT. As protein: CASSYTGQAFF.

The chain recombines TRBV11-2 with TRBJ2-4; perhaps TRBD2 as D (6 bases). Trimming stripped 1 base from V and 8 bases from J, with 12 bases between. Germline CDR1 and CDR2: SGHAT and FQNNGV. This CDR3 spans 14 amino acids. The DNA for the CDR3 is TGTGCCAGCAGCTTAGTGGCGGGAATGGACATTCAGTACTTC. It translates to CASSLVAGMDIQYF.

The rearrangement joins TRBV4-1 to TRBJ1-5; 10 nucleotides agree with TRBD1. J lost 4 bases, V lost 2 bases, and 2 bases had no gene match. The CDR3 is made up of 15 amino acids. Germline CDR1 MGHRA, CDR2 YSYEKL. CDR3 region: CASSQRGQGNQPQHF. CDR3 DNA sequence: TGCGCCAGCAGCCAAAGGGGACAGGGGAATCAGCCCCAGCATTTT.

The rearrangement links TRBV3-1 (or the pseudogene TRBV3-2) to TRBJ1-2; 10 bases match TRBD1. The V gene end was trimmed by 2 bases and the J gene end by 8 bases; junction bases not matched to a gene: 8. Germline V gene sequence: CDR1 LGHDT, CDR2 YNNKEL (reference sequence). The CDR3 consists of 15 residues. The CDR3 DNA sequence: TGTGCCAGCAGCCAAACAACGACAGGGGGCGACGGCTACACCTTC. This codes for CASSQTTTGGDGYTF.

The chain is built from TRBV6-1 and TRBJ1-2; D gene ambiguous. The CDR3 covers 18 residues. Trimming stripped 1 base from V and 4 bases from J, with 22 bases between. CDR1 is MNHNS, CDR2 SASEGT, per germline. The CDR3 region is CASSEGPPAAALPYGYTF. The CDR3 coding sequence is TGTGCCAGCAGTGAAGGCCCCCCCGCGGCTGCCTTACCCTATGGCTACACCTTC.

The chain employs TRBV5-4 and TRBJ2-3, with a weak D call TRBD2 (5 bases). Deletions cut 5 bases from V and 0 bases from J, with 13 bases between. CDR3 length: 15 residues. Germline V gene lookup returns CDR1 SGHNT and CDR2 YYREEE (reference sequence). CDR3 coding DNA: TGTGCCAGCAGTTTCGGGATCGCTAGCACAGATACGCAGTATTTT. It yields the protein CASSFGIASTDTQYF.

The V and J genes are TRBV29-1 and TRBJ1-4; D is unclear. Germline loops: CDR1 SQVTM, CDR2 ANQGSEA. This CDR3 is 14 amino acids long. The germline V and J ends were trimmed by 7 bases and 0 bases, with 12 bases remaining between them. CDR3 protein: CSAVKLSTNEKLFF. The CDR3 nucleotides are TGCAGCGCTGTAAAATTATCAACTAATGAAAAACTGTTTTTT.

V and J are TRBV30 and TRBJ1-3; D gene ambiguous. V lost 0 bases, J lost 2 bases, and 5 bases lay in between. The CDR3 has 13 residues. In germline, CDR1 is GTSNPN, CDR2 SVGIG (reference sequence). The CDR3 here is CAWSVHPGNTIYF. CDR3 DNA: TGTGCCTGGAGTGTACACCCTGGAAACACCATATATTTT.

In DNA form, the CDR3 reads TGTGCCAGCAGTTTGGGACAAATCTTTAACTATGGCTACACCTTC. Protein product: CASSLGQIFNYGYTF. This rearrangement joins TRBV28 to TRBJ1-2, with D tentatively TRBD1 (6 bases). V gave up 3 bases and J gave up 1 base, with 12 bases separating them. This CDR3 is 15 amino acids long. The germline gives CDR1 MDHEN, CDR2 SYDVKM.

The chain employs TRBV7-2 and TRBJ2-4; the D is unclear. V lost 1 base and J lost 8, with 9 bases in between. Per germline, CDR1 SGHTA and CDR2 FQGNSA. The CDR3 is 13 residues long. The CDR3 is CASSLDPVDIQYF. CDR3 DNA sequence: TGTGCCAGCAGCTTAGACCCGGTGGACATTCAGTACTTC.

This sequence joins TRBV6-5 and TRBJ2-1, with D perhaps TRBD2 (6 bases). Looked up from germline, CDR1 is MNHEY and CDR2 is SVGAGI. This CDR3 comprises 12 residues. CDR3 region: CVSGVTGNEQFF. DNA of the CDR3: TGTGTCTCGGGGGTCACTGGGAATGAGCAGTTCTTC.